This T cell receptor beta chain is drawn from a study of vaccination and CD4 T cells after COVID-19. Study-level information: Between diagnosis and the drawing of post-COVID samples lay a median roughly 100 days (range 35 to 161).

Specified treatment: roughly 11-day PBMC culture with coronavirus spike peptide pools or control peptides (ViraFEST assay). Comments on this clonotype: As yet, its antigen is unknown.

CD4+ T cells that had been cultured provided DNA sequenced with the Oncomine TCR Beta short-read assay. TCRdb processed the PCR reads anew with MiXCR; each CDR3 protein has one entry. Of around 12,000 distinct CDR3 sequences listed, roughly 56% are singletons. This CDR3 spans 12 amino acids. V dropped 3 bases and J dropped 2 bases, with 3 bases sitting between them. The sample taken for sequencing was CD4+ T cells from blood, cultured in vitro. The gene calls are TRBV12-3 or TRBV12-4 and TRBJ2-3; the D is unclear. The clonotype comes from a human donor who had recovered from COVID-19. The CDR3 sequence: CASSLVTDTQYF. The CDR3 bases are TGTGCCAGCAGTTTGGTCACAGATACGCAGTATTTT.